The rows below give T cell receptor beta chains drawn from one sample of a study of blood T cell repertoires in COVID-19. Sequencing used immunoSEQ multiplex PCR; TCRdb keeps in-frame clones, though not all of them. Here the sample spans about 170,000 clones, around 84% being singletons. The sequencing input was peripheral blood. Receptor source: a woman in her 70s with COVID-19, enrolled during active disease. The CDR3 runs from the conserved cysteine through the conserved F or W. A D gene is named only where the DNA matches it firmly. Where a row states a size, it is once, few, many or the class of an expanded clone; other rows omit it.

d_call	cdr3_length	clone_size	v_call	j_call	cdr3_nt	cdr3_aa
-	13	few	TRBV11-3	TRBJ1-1	TGTGCCAGCAGCTTGGACCGGGGGACTGAAGCTTTCTTT	CASSLDRGTEAFF
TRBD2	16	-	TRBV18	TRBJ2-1	TGTGCCAGCTCACGGGGACTAGCGGGGGCCGACAATGAGCAGTTCTTC	CASSRGLAGADNEQFF
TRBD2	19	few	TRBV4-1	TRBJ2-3	TGCGCCAGCAGCCAAGATAGCGGACTAGCGGGAGGAGCCCGCGATACGCAGTATTTT	CASSQDSGLAGGARDTQYF
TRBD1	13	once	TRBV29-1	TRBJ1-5	TGCAGCGTGGGGACAGCGAGCAATCAGCCCCAGCATTTT	CSVGTASNQPQHF
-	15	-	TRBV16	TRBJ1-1	TGTGCCAGCAGCCAACCAGGAAAGGGGGACACTGAAGCTTTCTTT	CASSQPGKGDTEAFF
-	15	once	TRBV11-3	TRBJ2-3	TGTGCCAGCAGCTTTTCAGCGGCGGTGGGGGATACGCAGTATTTT	CASSFSAAVGDTQYF
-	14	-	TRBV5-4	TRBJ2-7	TGTGCCAGCAGCCTAACGACTACCTCCTACGAGCAGTACTTC	CASSLTTTSYEQYF
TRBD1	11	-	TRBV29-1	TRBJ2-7	TGCAGCGTTGGGACAGGGTACGAGCAGTACTTC	CSVGTGYEQYF
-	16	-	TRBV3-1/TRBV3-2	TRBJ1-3	TGTGCCAGCAGCCAAGCTGGGGGGGCGTCCGGAAACACCATATATTTT	CASSQAGGASGNTIYF
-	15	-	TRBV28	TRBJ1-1	TGTGCCAGCAGTTCATACAGGGCCTTGAACACTGAAGCTTTCTTT	CASSSYRALNTEAFF
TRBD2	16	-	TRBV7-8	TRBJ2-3	TGTGCCAGCAGCCAACCTCTAGCGGCTAACACAGATACGCAGTATTTT	CASSQPLAANTDTQYF
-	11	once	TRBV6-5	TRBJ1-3	TGTGCCAGCAGTACGCACTACGAGGAGTATTTT	CASSTHYEEYF
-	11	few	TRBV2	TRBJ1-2	TGTGCCAGCAGGGAATTTCAGGACTACACCTTC	CASREFQDYTF
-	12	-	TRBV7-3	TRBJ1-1	TGTGCCAGCAGCCTCAACAGGGACGAAGCTTTCTTT	CASSLNRDEAFF
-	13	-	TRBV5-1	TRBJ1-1	TGCGCCAGCAGCCCGGTCATAGACACTGAAGCTTTCTTT	CASSPVIDTEAFF
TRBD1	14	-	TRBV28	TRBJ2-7	TGTGCCAGCAGACCGGGACAGGGGTTATACGAGCAGTACTTC	CASRPGQGLYEQYF
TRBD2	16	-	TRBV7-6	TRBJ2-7	TGTGCCAGCAGCTTAGGCTCGAGCGGGAAGGGCTACGAGCAGTACTTC	CASSLGSSGKGYEQYF
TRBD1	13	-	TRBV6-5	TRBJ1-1	TGTGCCAGCAGGACCAGGGGGTACACTGAAGCTTTCTTT	CASRTRGYTEAFF
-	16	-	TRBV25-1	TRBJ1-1	TGTGCCAGCAGTGAATTCGGGGGGGAACAAGACACTGAAGCTTTCTTT	CASSEFGGEQDTEAFF
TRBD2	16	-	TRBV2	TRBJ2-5	TGTGCCAGCAGTGAAGGAAGCGGGGGGACAAAAGAGACCCAGTACTTC	CASSEGSGGTKETQYF
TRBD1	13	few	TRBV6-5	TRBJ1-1	TGTGCCAGCAGTAGGGACAGGGGGACTGAAGCTTTCTTT	CASSRDRGTEAFF
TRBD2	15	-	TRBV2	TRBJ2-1	TGTGCCACCCCGAAAGCGGGGGGTCTCTACAATGAGCAGTTCTTC	CATPKAGGLYNEQFF
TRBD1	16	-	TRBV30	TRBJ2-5	TGTGCCTGGAGTACCAGGGGGACAGGGCCCCGGGAGACCCAGTACTTC	CAWSTRGTGPRETQYF
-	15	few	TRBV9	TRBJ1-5	TGTGCCAGCAGCGTAGGCCAGAATAGCAATCAGCCCCAGCATTTT	CASSVGQNSNQPQHF
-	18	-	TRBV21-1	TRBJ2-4	TGTGCCAGCAGCAAAGCCCTCGGGGGGGCACTAGCCAAAAACATTCAGTACTTC	CASSKALGGALAKNIQYF
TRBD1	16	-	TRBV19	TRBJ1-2	TGTGCCAGTAGTAGCCGCAGGGACAGCCAAGCCGGTGGCTACACCTTC	CASSSRRDSQAGGYTF
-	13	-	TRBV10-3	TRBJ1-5	TGTGCCATCAGTGAGTCACAGAATCAGCCCCAGCATTTT	CAISESQNQPQHF
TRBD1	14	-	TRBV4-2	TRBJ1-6	TGTGCCAGCAGCATAGGGACAGGGGGTTCACCCCTCCACTTT	CASSIGTGGSPLHF
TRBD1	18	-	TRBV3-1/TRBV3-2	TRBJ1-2	TGTGCCAGCGGCCAATCATACTCCCGGGACAGGACTAACTATGGCTACACCTTC	CASGQSYSRDRTNYGYTF
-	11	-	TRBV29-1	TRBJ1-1	TGCAGCGTTGCAGGGCCCGAGGAAGCTTTCTTT	CSVAGPEEAFF
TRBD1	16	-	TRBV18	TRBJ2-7	TGTGCCAGCTCACCGGGAGAGGGGGCGTTTTTCGACGAGCAGTACTTC	CASSPGEGAFFDEQYF
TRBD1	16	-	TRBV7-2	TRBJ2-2	TGTGCCAGCAGCATACGTCCCGGGACAGGGGCCGGGGAGCTGTTTTTT	CASSIRPGTGAGELFF
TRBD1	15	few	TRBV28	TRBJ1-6	TGTGCCAGCAGTATCCGCCAGGGGGCATCTTCACCCCTCCACTTT	CASSIRQGASSPLHF
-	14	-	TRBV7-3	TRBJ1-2	TGTGCCAGCAGCCCGGCCGGGGAAAGATATGGCTACACCTTC	CASSPAGERYGYTF
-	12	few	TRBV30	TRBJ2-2	TGTGCCTGGAGTGCGAGCACCGGGGAGCTGTTTTTT	CAWSASTGELFF
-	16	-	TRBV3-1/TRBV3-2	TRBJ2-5	TGTGCCAGCAGCCCCGGCGGACAGTCCGGGCGAGAGACCCAGTACTTC	CASSPGGQSGRETQYF
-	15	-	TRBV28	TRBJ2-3	TGTGCCAGCAGTCTCACGGGGGGCCGAGAAGATACGCAGTATTTT	CASSLTGGREDTQYF
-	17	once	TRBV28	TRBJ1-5	TGTGCCAGCAGTGCAACACGACGGGGGGTCAGCAATCAGCCCCAGCATTTT	CASSATRRGVSNQPQHF
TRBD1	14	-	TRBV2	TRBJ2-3	TGTGCCAGCAACCGGGACAGGGGAGGAGATACGCAGTATTTT	CASNRDRGGDTQYF
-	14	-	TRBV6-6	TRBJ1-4	TGTGCCAGCAGTTACGTGGGGCGTAATGAAAAACTGTTTTTT	CASSYVGRNEKLFF
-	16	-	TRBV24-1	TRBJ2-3	TGTGCCACCAGTTCCCCCCCTACAGGGGGGGGAGATACGCAGTATTTT	CATSSPPTGGGDTQYF
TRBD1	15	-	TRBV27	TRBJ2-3	TGTGCCAGCAGAGAGACAGGGTTGGGGGCAGATACGCAGTATTTT	CASRETGLGADTQYF
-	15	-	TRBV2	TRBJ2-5	TGTGCCAGCAGTGAAGACACAGTCCGCCAAGAGACCCAGTACTTC	CASSEDTVRQETQYF
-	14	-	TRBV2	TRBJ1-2	TGTGCCAGCAGAGTACAGGGTTCCAACTATGGCTACACCTTC	CASRVQGSNYGYTF
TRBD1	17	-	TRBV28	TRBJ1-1	TGTGCCAGCAGTTTAAGGGACAGGGTATGGCGGAACACTGAAGCTTTCTTT	CASSLRDRVWRNTEAFF
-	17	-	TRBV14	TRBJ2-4	TGTGCCAGCAGCCAAAACGGGGGTCCCGGGGCCCGAAACATTCAGTACTTC	CASSQNGGPGARNIQYF
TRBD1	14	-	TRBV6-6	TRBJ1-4	TGTGCCAGCAGAAGACAGGGGGGGGATGAAAAACTGTTTTTT	CASRRQGGDEKLFF
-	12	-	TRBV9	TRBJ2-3	TGTGCCAGCAGCGTCCATACAGATACGCAGTATTTT	CASSVHTDTQYF
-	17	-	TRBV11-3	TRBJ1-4	TGTGCCAGCAGCTTAGAGGGGCGAGTTGGAGCTAATGAAAAACTGTTTTTT	CASSLEGRVGANEKLFF
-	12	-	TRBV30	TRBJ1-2	TGTGCCTGGAGTGTACGGGGGGATGGCTACACCTTC	CAWSVRGDGYTF